Sequencing of this T cell receptor beta chain was carried out in a study of blood T cell repertoires in COVID-19 (dated by TCRdb to 2018 to 2021). Context from the whole study: Samples covering the acute and convalescent phases of COVID-19 were provided by collaborators in the United States, Italy and Spain. The repertoires were released in a freely available public database intended as a resource for research on the immune response to SARS-CoV-2. HLA class I and class II types, where available, came from metadata supplied by the sample provider rather than from assay-based typing. Nearly every sample came with metadata listing a de-identified subject ID, COVID-19 status, age in years and sex. Samples came from the ongoing ImmuneRACE study (first 160 participants) plus 1,254 subjects from 6 global collaborators. The material from the prospective study consisted of cDNA or gDNA derived from T cells, B-cell-depleted T cells, or PBMCs. The dataset comprised deeply sampled blood TCRbeta repertoires from subjects exposed to, actively infected with, or recovered from COVID-19. Paper-wide results and their limitations: How much clinical and demographic metadata was included differed by source and by participant, and the metadata was provided uncurated.

Collaborating institutions collected whole blood in K2EDTA tubes following their own protocols. For TCRbeta analysis, collaborator samples were shipped as frozen whole blood, as isolated PBMCs, or as DNA extracted from either sample type. TCRbeta CDR3 regions were amplified from genomic DNA by means of the immunoSEQ Assay, a bias-controlled multiplex PCR. For the original study's pipeline: Within the assay, amplification of reference gene primers was used to estimate how many nucleated cells each sample contained. To quantify the absolute abundance of each unique TCRbeta CDR3 rearrangement, sequence reads were collapsed and filtered. Productive Simpson clonality was computed per sample as the square root of Simpson's diversity index over productive rearrangements. TCRdb obtained this table from immuneACCESS and retained in-frame rearrangements with V and J assigned. These tables miss some clones; where compared with another copy, unresolved V genes account for less than half of the shortfall, and the remainder is unexplained. For V, J and clone size, that table is used; D and trimming come from the DNA. Here the sample has roughly 110,000 clones; approximately 88% occur a single time. 6.5% to 7% of the sample belongs to the ten largest clones.

As to this clone: Its antigen has not been determined. No base-level quality is on record; no much larger clone is a single base apart.

Per the germline V gene, SGHVS is the CDR1 and FQNEAQ is the CDR2. The CDR3, cysteine through phenylalanine, is 15 amino acids long. Just the 45-base CDR3 DNA is kept, in frame starting at base 1. Clipping removes 1 base from V and 6 bases from J, with 4 as the unmatched junction base count. This sequence originates from a man aged 50-60 years with active or convalescent COVID-19. Sequences were obtained from peripheral blood. The sequence is built from TRBV7-8 and TRBJ2-1, and 9 junctional nucleotides match TRBD2. The nucleotide sequence reads TGTGCCAGCAGCTTAGGGGGACTAGCCCTCAATGAGCAGTTCTTC. Its translation is CASSLGGLALNEQFF.